This T cell receptor beta chain was captured in a study of PD-L1 blockade in urothelial cancer. For the study at large: Patients' histories included 0 to 3 prior chemotherapy regimens.

Time point reported: peripheral blood 6 weeks after treatment start. Templates that were synthetic TCR analogs were spiked into each PCR. Using immunoSEQ multiplex PCR, the repertoire was profiled, and TCRdb retains in-frame clones only, with some absent. The sample records tens of thousands of clones, roughly 90% being singletons. This sequence originates from a man in his 60s with urothelial cancer. The sequencing used PBMCs, collected around atezolizumab (anti-PD-L1) treatment.

The CDR3 protein is CASSFETGSNEQFF. The CDR3 region has the DNA TGTGCCAGCAGTTTCGAAACAGGGTCCAATGAGCAGTTCTTC. The J gene is TRBJ2-1, the V gene TRBV27; maybe TRBD1 (6 bases). The CDR3 extends over 14 amino acids. Trimming took off 3 bases at V and 6 bases at J, with 12 bases between the two ends. Germline values: CDR1 MNHEY, CDR2 SMNVEV (reference sequence).